These T cell receptor beta chains were read from a single sample in a study of CD8+ T cells in alopecia areata. Only in-frame clones appear in the TCRdb table, and some are missing; sequencing was by immunoSEQ multiplex PCR. The data hold about 180,000 clones, with roughly 60% observed a single time. Specimen: CD4+ T cells sorted from blood, collected at week 0. Source of these receptors: a human donor with alopecia areata. Each CDR3 is given with its conserved first and last residue. A D gene is named only where the DNA matches it firmly. Rows give clone size only sometimes, using once, few, many, or a class for an expanded clone.

j_gene: TRBJ1-6
d_gene: NA
v_gene: TRBV9
abundance: NA
CDR3aa: CASSPRSQNNSPLHF
CDR3nt: TGTGCCAGCAGCCCCCGTTCCCAAAATAATTCACCCCTCCACTTT

j_gene: TRBJ1-1
d_gene: TRBD1
v_gene: TRBV7-6
abundance: NA
CDR3aa: CASSSKGAGGTEAFF
CDR3nt: TGTGCCAGCAGCTCCAAGGGGGCGGGTGGCACTGAAGCTTTCTTT

j_gene: TRBJ2-5
d_gene: NA
v_gene: TRBV27
abundance: once
CDR3aa: CASRASTFRGETQYF
CDR3nt: TGTGCCAGCAGGGCCTCAACCTTCAGGGGAGAGACCCAGTACTTC

j_gene: TRBJ1-5
d_gene: TRBD1
v_gene: TRBV30
abundance: NA
CDR3aa: CAWSVGQGDQPQHF
CDR3nt: TGTGCCTGGAGTGTGGGACAGGGGGATCAGCCCCAGCATTTT

j_gene: TRBJ2-7
d_gene: TRBD2
v_gene: TRBV6-1
abundance: NA
CDR3aa: CASKLAGTTSYEQYF
CDR3nt: TGTGCCAGCAAACTTGCCGGGACTACCAGTTACGAGCAGTACTTC

j_gene: TRBJ2-1
d_gene: TRBD1
v_gene: TRBV11-2
abundance: NA
CDR3aa: CASSLKRTGGDEQFF
CDR3nt: TGTGCCAGCAGCTTAAAAAGGACAGGGGGCGATGAGCAGTTCTTC

j_gene: TRBJ1-6
d_gene: NA
v_gene: TRBV5-4
abundance: NA
CDR3aa: CASSLGSNSPLHF
CDR3nt: TGTGCCAGCAGCTTGGGCTCTAATTCACCCCTCCACTTT

j_gene: TRBJ2-5
d_gene: NA
v_gene: TRBV29-1
abundance: few
CDR3aa: CSVAQETQYF
CDR3nt: TGCAGCGTCGCTCAAGAGACCCAGTACTTC

j_gene: TRBJ2-7
d_gene: TRBD1
v_gene: TRBV7-8
abundance: few
CDR3aa: CASSPHGRGQEQYF
CDR3nt: TGTGCCAGCAGCCCCCACGGTAGGGGGCAAGAGCAGTACTTC

j_gene: TRBJ2-7
d_gene: TRBD1
v_gene: TRBV27
abundance: NA
CDR3aa: CASKTDRQGSYEQYF
CDR3nt: TGTGCCAGTAAAACCGATCGACAGGGAAGCTACGAGCAGTACTTC

j_gene: TRBJ1-1
d_gene: TRBD1
v_gene: TRBV29-1
abundance: NA
CDR3aa: CSARQGRINVNTEAFF
CDR3nt: TGCAGCGCTCGACAGGGGAGGATCAATGTGAACACTGAAGCTTTCTTT

j_gene: TRBJ2-1
d_gene: NA
v_gene: TRBV9
abundance: NA
CDR3aa: CASSDLFNEQFF
CDR3nt: TGTGCCAGCAGCGATCTCTTTAATGAGCAGTTCTTC

j_gene: TRBJ2-3
d_gene: TRBD2
v_gene: TRBV6-5
abundance: NA
CDR3aa: CASSSPSGGNTHTQYF
CDR3nt: TGTGCCAGCAGTTCGCCTAGCGGGGGTAACACACATACGCAGTATTTT

j_gene: TRBJ1-1
d_gene: NA
v_gene: TRBV4-3
abundance: NA
CDR3aa: CASSQAHGNTEAFF
CDR3nt: TGCGCCAGCAGCCAAGCTCACGGGAACACTGAAGCTTTCTTT

j_gene: TRBJ2-7
d_gene: TRBD1
v_gene: TRBV2
abundance: NA
CDR3aa: CASSARLGQGEGYEQYF
CDR3nt: TGTGCCAGCAGCGCGAGGCTTGGACAGGGGGAGGGCTACGAGCAGTACTTC

j_gene: TRBJ2-5
d_gene: NA
v_gene: TRBV30
abundance: NA
CDR3aa: CAWSVASTETQYF
CDR3nt: TGTGCCTGGAGTGTGGCTAGCACCGAGACCCAGTACTTC

j_gene: TRBJ2-5
d_gene: TRBD2
v_gene: TRBV5-1
abundance: NA
CDR3aa: CASSLETSEETQYF
CDR3nt: TGCGCCAGCAGCTTGGAGACTAGCGAAGAGACCCAGTACTTC

j_gene: TRBJ2-5
d_gene: NA
v_gene: TRBV15
abundance: NA
CDR3aa: CATGTGAGYQVTQYF
CDR3nt: TGTGCCACCGGAACAGGGGCGGGATACCAAGTGACCCAGTACTTC